What follows are 16 T cell receptor beta chains derived from one specimen sequenced in a study of shared clonotypes between healthy human individuals. Method: immunoSEQ multiplex PCR; TCRdb's copy keeps in-frame clones and lacks some. This sample has over a million clones; about 98% occur once, and the top ten carry 0.4% to 0.55%. The sequenced sample consisted of naive CD4+ T cells sorted from blood. Subset: CD45RA+ positively selected. Source of these receptors: a young man in good health.

The chain employs TRBV6-4 and TRBJ2-1; 8 bases are shared with TRBD2. CDR1 MRHNA and CDR2 SNTAGT come from the germline V gene. The CDR3 is made up of 14 amino acids. Losses at the gene ends were 5 bases for V and 4 bases for J; bases not matched to a gene: 4. The CDR3 protein is CASSREGVYNEQFF. The CDR3 region has the DNA TGTGCCAGCAGTCGGGAGGGGGTTTACAATGAGCAGTTCTTC.

This clone has only one observation. The chain couples TRBV15 to TRBJ2-4; TRBD1 agrees at 11 bases. Germline V gene lookup returns CDR1 LNHNV and CDR2 YYDKDF (reference sequence). The CDR3 has 16 residues. The V segment lost 4 bases and the J segment 8 bases; nucleotides outside the gene matches: 10. For the CDR3, the DNA is TGTGCCACCAGCACCAGGACAGGGGGCATTTTGGACATTCAGTACTTC. It yields the protein CATSTRTGGILDIQYF.

This clone was counted a single time. The chain carries TRBV6-5 and TRBJ1-1; D gene unclear. Germline V gene data show CDR1 as MNHEY and CDR2 as SVGAGI. CDR3 length: 14 residues. Trimming took 0 bases from V and 1 from J, leaving 6 bases between them. The CDR3 nucleotides are TGTGCCAGCAGTTACTCACAGAAGAACACTGAAGCTTTCTTT. Its translation is CASSYSQKNTEAFF.

This rearrangement joins TRBV7-8 to TRBJ2-1, with TRBD2 matching 7 bases. The length of the CDR3 is 15 residues. With V trimmed by 6 bases and J by 5 bases, 10 bases remained unmatched. The germline CDR1 and CDR2 sequences are SGHVS and FQNEAQ. The CDR3 loop is CASRFTSGEHNEQFF. The CDR3 region has the DNA TGTGCCAGCAGGTTTACGAGCGGGGAACACAATGAGCAGTTCTTC. The full variable domain, its missing parts supplied by reference TRBV7-8 and TRBJ2-1, is GAGVSQSPRYKVAKRGQDVALRCDPISGHVSLFWYQQALGQGPEFLTYFQNEAQLDKSGLPSDRFFAERPEGSVSTLKIQRTQQEDSAVYLCASRFTSGEHNEQFFGPGTRLTVL.

The rearrangement links TRBV29-1 to TRBJ1-2; no clear D gene. The germline V gene has CDR1 SQVTM and CDR2 ANQGSEA. Between the trimmed V and J ends, which lost 4 bases and 2 bases, there was a span of 11 bases. This CDR3 spans 13 amino acids. The CDR3 reads CSVAQTPNYGYTF. As DNA, the CDR3 is TGCAGCGTTGCTCAGACTCCCAACTATGGCTACACCTTC.

The J gene is TRBJ1-5, the V gene TRBV19; D remains unclear. Looked up from germline, CDR1 is LNHDA and CDR2 is SQIVND (reference sequence). The CDR3 is made up of 15 amino acids. The V end lost 3 bases, the J end lost 2 bases, and 11 bases lay between the germline ends. The CDR3 region has the DNA TGTGCCAGTAGTATTCGGCCAGTGGGCAATCAGCCCCAGCATTTT. This encodes CASSIRPVGNQPQHF. Full variable domain (rest looked up from reference TRBV19 and TRBJ1-5): DGGITQSPKYLFRKEGQNVTLSCEQNLNHDAMYWYRQDPGQGLRLIYYSQIVNDFQKGDIAEGYSVSREKKESFPLTVTSAQKNPTAFYLCASSIRPVGNQPQHFGDGTRLSIL.

The V gene is TRBV30, the J gene TRBJ2-5; D ambiguous. V lost 2 bases and J lost 1, with 8 bases in between. This CDR3 comprises 13 residues. Germline V CDR1 and CDR2: GTSNPN, SVGIG (reference sequence). The CDR3 spells CAWSLSSQETQYF. CDR3 sequence (DNA): TGTGCCTGGAGTCTGAGCAGCCAAGAGACCCAGTACTTC.

The sample holds one count of this clone. V gene TRBV10-3 combines with J gene TRBJ2-7; TRBD1 agrees at 10 bases. CDR1 and CDR2 (germline): ENHRY, SYGVKD. Trimming cost V 7 bases and J 2 bases; bases outside gene matches: 8. The CDR3 loop spans 15 amino acids. The CDR3 bases are TGTGCCATCATCGCTGGACAGGGGGGAACCTACGAGCAGTACTTC. Its translation is CAIIAGQGGTYEQYF.

The rearrangement uses TRBV15 and TRBJ1-1, with a tentative D call TRBD1 (5 bases). V was pared by 1 base and J by 2 bases, with 11 bases between. CDR3 length: 15 residues. Germline CDR1 is LNHNV and CDR2 is YYDKDF (reference sequence). The CDR3 sequence: CATSRGGGGNTEAFF. In nucleotides, the CDR3 is TGTGCCACCAGCAGAGGGGGCGGGGGAAACACTGAAGCTTTCTTT.

This chain uses TRBV19 with TRBJ2-1, with 8 bases lining up with TRBD2. V shed 5 bases, J shed 4 bases, and the junction held 7 bases outside the gene matches. Germline lookup yields CDR1 LNHDA and CDR2 SQIVND (reference sequence). The CDR3 extends over 15 amino acids. CDR3 loop: CASSLSGADYNEQFF. The CDR3 DNA reads TGTGCCAGTAGTCTTAGCGGGGCCGATTACAATGAGCAGTTCTTC.

The table lists this clone with a count of one. The rearrangement links TRBV7-9 to TRBJ2-1; 8 nucleotides agree with TRBD1. The CDR3 has 13 residues. With 6 bases clipped from V and 4 bases from J, the junction kept 2 bases outside the gene matches. Germline V gene sequence: CDR1 SEHNR, CDR2 FQNEAQ (reference sequence). CDR3 region: CASRDREYNEQFF. The CDR3 coding sequence is TGTGCCAGCAGGGACAGGGAATACAATGAGCAGTTCTTC. Variable domain in full (rest from reference TRBV7-9 and TRBJ2-1): DTGVSQNPRHKITKRGQNVTFRCDPISEHNRLYWYRQTLGQGPEFLTYFQNEAQLEKSRLLSDRFSAERPKGSFSTLEIQRTEQGDSAMYLCASRDREYNEQFFGPGTRLTVL.

This clone has a single count. J is TRBJ2-1 and V is TRBV5-4, with a weak D call TRBD2 (6 bases). Germline values: CDR1 SGHNT, CDR2 YYREEE (reference sequence). With 4 bases removed from V and 11 bases from J, the gap between germline ends came to 19 bases. The CDR3 contains 14 residues. The CDR3 bases are TGTGCCAGCAGCCAGGAGGGCACTAGACCGAAGCAGTTCTTC. This translates into CASSQEGTRPKQFF.

The chain couples TRBV27 to TRBJ2-3; D is uncertain. Germline V gene sequence: CDR1 MNHEY, CDR2 SMNVEV (reference sequence). V was cut by 8 bases and J by 1 base, with 13 bases left in between. CDR3 length: 14 amino acids. Here the CDR3 DNA reads TGTGCCAGCGAGTCCAATAGGGGCACAGATACGCAGTATTTT. This sequence encodes CASESNRGTDTQYF.

The V and J genes are TRBV29-1 and TRBJ2-7, with TRBD1 identical over 9 bases. This CDR3 spans 13 amino acids. The V segment lost 6 bases and the J segment 0 bases; nucleotides outside the gene matches: 3. CDR1 SQVTM and CDR2 ANQGSEA come from the germline V gene. The CDR3 protein is CSVGTGRSYEQYF. The DNA for the CDR3 is TGCAGCGTGGGGACAGGGCGCTCCTACGAGCAGTACTTC.

The chain combines TRBV12-5 with TRBJ2-2, with D uncertain. Germline V gives CDR1 LGHNT, CDR2 FRNRAP. CDR3 length: 16 amino acids. Between the trimmed V and J ends, which lost 0 bases and 7 bases, there was a span of 15 bases. In DNA form, the CDR3 reads TGTGCTAGTGGTTTGGTAGTGGCAGGTCCAATCGGGGAGCTGTTTTTT. The encoded protein is CASGLVVAGPIGELFF. The entire variable domain, with the rest obtained from reference TRBV12-5 and TRBJ2-2, is as follows: DARVTQTPRHKVTEMGQEVTMRCQPILGHNTVFWYRQTMMQGLELLAYFRNRAPLDDSGMPKDRFSAEMPDATLATLKIQPSEPRDSAVYFCASGLVVAGPIGELFFGEGSRLTVL.

The chain employs TRBV5-8 and TRBJ2-1, with 10 bases aligning to TRBD2. CDR1 is SGHTS, CDR2 YDEGEE, per germline. The CDR3 runs to 16 residues. J gave up 4 bases and V 0 bases, and 4 bases lay outside the gene matches. CDR3 in amino acids: CASSLALLAGYNEQFF. In DNA, the CDR3 is TGTGCCAGCAGCTTGGCCTTACTAGCGGGGTACAATGAGCAGTTCTTC. Full variable domain (rest looked up from reference TRBV5-8 and TRBJ2-1): EAGVTQSPTHLIKTRGQQATLRCSPISGHTSVYWYQQALGLGLQFLLWYDEGEERNRGNFPPRFSGRQFPNYSSELNVNALELEDSALYLCASSLALLAGYNEQFFGPGTRLTVL.